A selection of T cell receptor beta chains follows, all from one sample in a study of CD8 T cells in Susac syndrome. TCRdb re-derived calls from the immunoSEQ multiplex PCR reads in MiXCR, one entry per CDR3 protein. The sample contains around 95,000 distinct CDR3 sequences, about 95% of which appear only once. The sequencing input was CD8+ T cells from PBMCs. These receptor sequences come from a human donor with Susac syndrome. CDR3s include the opening cysteine and the closing phenylalanine or tryptophan. A D gene is named only where the DNA matches it firmly.

TRBJ1-1	TRBV2	12	.	CPSIIGSTEAFF
TRBJ2-2	TRBV5-1	16	.	CASSLQSVPNTGELFF
TRBJ2-7	TRBV7-9	14	TRBD1	CASSLGQGAHEQYF
TRBJ2-1	TRBV7-3	14	TRBD1	CASSSTGGGNEQFF
TRBJ2-7	TRBV13	15	.	CASSPSGTGWDEQYF
TRBJ2-5	TRBV7-6	15	.	CASSLLTGLGETQYF
TRBJ2-1	TRBV5-4	15	TRBD1	CASSVDRGLYNEQFF
TRBJ2-7	TRBV12-3/TRBV12-4	12	.	CASGTPGGEQYF
TRBJ2-1	TRBV29-1	17	.	CSVDRGLAETIYNEQFF
TRBJ2-5	TRBV3-1	16	.	CASSQDPLTLQETQYF
TRBJ1-4	TRBV27	14	.	CASSLSWGAEKLFF
TRBJ1-4	TRBV6-5	13	.	CASSYGRSEKLFF
TRBJ2-7	TRBV7-9	15	TRBD1	CASSSSTRDSNEQYF
TRBJ1-4	TRBV29-1	16	.	CSVEAGATTTNEKLFF
TRBJ2-5	TRBV6-6	15	.	CASSYLGHRRETQYF
TRBJ2-7	TRBV11-2	10	.	CASSLGEQYF
TRBJ2-5	TRBV29-1	11	.	CSSRYQETQYF
TRBJ2-3	TRBV12-3/TRBV12-4	12	.	CASSLNRDTQYF
TRBJ2-1	TRBV5-4	16	.	CASSRRGARDYNEQFF
TRBJ2-1	TRBV20-1	15	.	CSARGGRESYNEQFF
TRBJ2-7	TRBV7-3	14	TRBD2	CASSLGRGSDEQYF
TRBJ1-2	TRBV27	13	TRBD1	CASSTGAIDGYTF
TRBJ2-3	TRBV20-1	11	.	CSASTADTQYF
TRBJ2-1	TRBV20-1	16	.	CSARDPRRDSYNEQFF
TRBJ2-7	TRBV18	14	.	CASSPPSETYEQYF